The TCR beta chain described here comes from a study of T-cell memory formation after mild COVID-19. Study findings and constraints: In pre-infection memory, a portion of responding clones appeared, which suggested that cross-reactive memory joined. Researchers report contracting CD4+ clones mostly in CM and EM, with CD8+ clones in EMRA.

TCRalpha and TCRbeta libraries used 5'RACE with constant-segment primers and UMIs. TCRdb called the 5' RACE reads again in MiXCR, with one record for every CDR3 protein. The table records 300,000 to 400,000 distinct CDR3 sequences, roughly an eighth of them present only once. Germline CDR1 and CDR2: LGHDT and YNNKEL (reference sequence). V gave up 2 bases and J gave up 7 bases, with 8 bases separating them. CDR3 length: 13 residues. A few counts support this clonotype. The antigen remains unidentified. The sample consisted of PBMCs or a T cell subset sorted from them (not recorded which). The sequence was collected from a man younger than 35 who had mild COVID-19 (a few samples of this study predate the infection). Cell type and time point are not known. J is TRBJ2-2 and V is TRBV3-1; D is ambiguous. The DNA of the CDR3 is TGTGCCAGCAGCCAATTAGGGATCGGGGAGCTGTTTTTT. It yields the protein CASSQLGIGELFF.